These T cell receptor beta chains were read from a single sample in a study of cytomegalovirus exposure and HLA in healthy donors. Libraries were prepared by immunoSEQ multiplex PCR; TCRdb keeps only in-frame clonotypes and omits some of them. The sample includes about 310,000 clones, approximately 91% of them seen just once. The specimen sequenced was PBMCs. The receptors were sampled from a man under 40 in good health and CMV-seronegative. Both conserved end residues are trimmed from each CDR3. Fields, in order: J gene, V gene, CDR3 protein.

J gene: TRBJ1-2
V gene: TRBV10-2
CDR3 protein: ASSEGTGRGGYT

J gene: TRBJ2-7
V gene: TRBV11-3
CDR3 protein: ASKLTWDRGTYEQY

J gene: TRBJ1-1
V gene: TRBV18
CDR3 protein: ASSPPETGRTEAF

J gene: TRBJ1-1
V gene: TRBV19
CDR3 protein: ASSIDSARMNTEAF

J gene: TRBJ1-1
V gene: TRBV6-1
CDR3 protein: ASSESERRRAF

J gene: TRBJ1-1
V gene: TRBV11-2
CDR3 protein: ASSSYRGQAF

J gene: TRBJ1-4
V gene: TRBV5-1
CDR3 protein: ASSLAANEKLF

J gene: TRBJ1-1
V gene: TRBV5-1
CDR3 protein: ASMGTANTEAF

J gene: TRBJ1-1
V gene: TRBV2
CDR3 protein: ASRGQGNTEAF

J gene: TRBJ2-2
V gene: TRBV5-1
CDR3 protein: ASREVGGAGELF

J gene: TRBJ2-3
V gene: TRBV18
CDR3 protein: ASSPGAGGTDTQY

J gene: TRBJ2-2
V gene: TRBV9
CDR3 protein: ASSVSRTSSTGELF

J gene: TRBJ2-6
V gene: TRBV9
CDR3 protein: ASSEPGSAGANVLT

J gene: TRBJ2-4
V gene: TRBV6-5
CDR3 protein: ASSYSDSVIQY

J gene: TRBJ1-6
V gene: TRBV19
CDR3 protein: ASSAYRGGSYNSPLH

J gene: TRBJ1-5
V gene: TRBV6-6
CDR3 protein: ASSYTEAWDQPQH

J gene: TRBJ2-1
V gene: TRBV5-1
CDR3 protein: ASSPPSGVGSNEQF

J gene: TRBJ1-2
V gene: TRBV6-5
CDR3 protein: ASSLRGLGYGYT

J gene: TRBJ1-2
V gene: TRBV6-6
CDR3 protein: ASRLSGEHYGYT

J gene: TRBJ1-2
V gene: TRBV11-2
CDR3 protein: ASSLKAGGTDYGYT

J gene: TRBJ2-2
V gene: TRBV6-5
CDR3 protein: ASREGGTGELF

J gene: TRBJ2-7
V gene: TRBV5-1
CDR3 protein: ASSLGRGSEQY

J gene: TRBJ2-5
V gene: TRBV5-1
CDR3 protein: ASSSGQGQETQY

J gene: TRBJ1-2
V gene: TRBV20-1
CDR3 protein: SATGLYGYT

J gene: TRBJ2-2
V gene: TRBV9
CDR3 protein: ASSVEGSGPGELF

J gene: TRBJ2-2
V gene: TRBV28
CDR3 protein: ASSTRTGGNTGELF

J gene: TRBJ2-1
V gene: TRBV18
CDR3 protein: ASSPLSGGPNHDNEQF

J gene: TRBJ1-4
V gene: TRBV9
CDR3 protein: ASSPLDRPGNEKLF

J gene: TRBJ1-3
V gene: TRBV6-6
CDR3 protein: ASSPSLGNTIY

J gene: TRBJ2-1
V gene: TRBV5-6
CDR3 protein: ASSLFQRNEQF

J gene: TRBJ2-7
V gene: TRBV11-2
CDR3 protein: ASSPTDRGSYEQY

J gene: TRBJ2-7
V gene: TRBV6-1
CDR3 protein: ASAWSSYEQY

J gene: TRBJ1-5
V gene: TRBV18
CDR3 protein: ASSLDGQGVQPQH

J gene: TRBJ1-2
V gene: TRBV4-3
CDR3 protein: ASSRGGTDSINYGYT

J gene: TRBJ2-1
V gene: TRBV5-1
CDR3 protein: ASSLSPSTGLRSYNEQF

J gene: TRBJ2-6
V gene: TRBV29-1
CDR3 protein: SVGWGDGANVLT

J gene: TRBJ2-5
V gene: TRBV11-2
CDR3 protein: ASSLRLAGWQETQY

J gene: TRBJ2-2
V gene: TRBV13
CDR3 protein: ASSPLGTGDNTGELF

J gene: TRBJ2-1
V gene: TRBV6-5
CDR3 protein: ASSPIRTNNEQF

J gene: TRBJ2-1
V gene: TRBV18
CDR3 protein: ASSPPGQGGNEQF

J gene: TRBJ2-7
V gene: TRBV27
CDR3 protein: ASSFTPLYEQY

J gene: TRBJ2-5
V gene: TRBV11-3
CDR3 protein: ASSLGAHRGETQY

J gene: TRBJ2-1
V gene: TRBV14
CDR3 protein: ASSLRGGRYEQF

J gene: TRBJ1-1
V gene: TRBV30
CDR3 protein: AWTNRAWNTEAF